This TCR beta chain was profiled in a study of cytomegalovirus exposure and HLA in healthy donors. About the research overall: A later analysis reported the same platform for the approximately 110 validation repertoires and the 666 first-cohort repertoires.

Germline CDR1 and CDR2: LNHDA and SQIVND (reference sequence). The length of the CDR3 is 15 residues. V was pared by 5 bases and J by 6 bases, with 16 bases between. Only in-frame clones appear in the TCRdb table, and some are missing; sequencing was by immunoSEQ multiplex PCR. The sample gives tens of thousands of clones, approximately 93% of which show up once; 0.67% is in the top ten. The approximately 130-subject validation cohort, separate from the approximately 640-subject first cohort, included the donors. The receptor was isolated from a man younger than 35 in good health and CMV-seronegative. Material for sequencing was PBMCs. The gene calls are TRBV19 and TRBJ1-4; TRBD1 might be the D (6 bases). CDR3 sequence reads: CASSPWGRGDEKLFF. CDR3 sequence (DNA): TGTGCCAGTAGTCCCTGGGGGAGGGGGGATGAAAAACTGTTTTTT.